The 9 T cell receptor beta chains below were found in one sample sequenced in a study of blood T cell repertoires in COVID-19. Clones were sequenced by immunoSEQ multiplex PCR, and TCRdb holds only the in-frame ones, with some missing. The table lists 140,000 to 150,000 clones, around 84% of them singletons. The sequenced material came from peripheral blood. Every receptor here comes from a human donor in a cohort sampled during active COVID-19.

This clone was picked up a small number of times. The V gene is TRBV4-3, the J gene TRBJ2-6, with D possibly being TRBD2 (6 bases). CDR1 LGHNA and CDR2 YSLEER come from the germline V gene. V was shortened by 0 bases and J by 0 bases, with 12 bases between the two germline ends. The CDR3 has 18 residues. CDR3 nucleotides: TGCGCCAGCAGCCAAGATCCGGGGACTGGCTCTGGGGCCAACGTCCTGACTTTC. The encoded protein is CASSQDPGTGSGANVLTF.

This chain uses TRBV3-1 (or the pseudogene TRBV3-2) with TRBJ2-7; perhaps TRBD1 as D (6 bases). Germline V CDR1 and CDR2: LGHDT, YNNKEL (reference sequence). The CDR3 consists of 17 residues. Trimming removed 3 bases at V and 0 bases at J, with 18 bases between. CDR3 residues: CASSHPDPGTFSYEQYF. The DNA of the CDR3 is TGTGCCAGCAGCCATCCGGATCCCGGGACATTCTCCTACGAGCAGTACTTC.

The chain employs TRBV7-9 and TRBJ1-4; 7 bases match TRBD1. This CDR3 comprises 15 residues. CDR1 SEHNR and CDR2 FQNEAQ come from the germline V gene (reference sequence). Losses at the gene ends were 5 bases for V and 3 bases for J; bases not matched to a gene: 6. The CDR3 region is CASSIGQAPNEKLFF. The CDR3 DNA sequence: TGTGCCAGCAGCATCGGACAGGCCCCTAATGAAAAACTGTTTTTT.

The sample holds one count of this clone. This rearrangement joins TRBV27 to TRBJ2-1, with 15 bases matching TRBD2. The CDR3 length is 19 residues. After removal of 6 bases from V and 7 bases from J, the junction contained 16 bases not matched to a gene. Germline V CDR1 and CDR2: MNHEY, SMNVEV (reference sequence). This CDR3 is CASSPWAGTSGGSSNEQFF. Here the CDR3 DNA reads TGTGCCAGCAGCCCCTGGGCCGGGACTAGCGGGGGGTCCTCTAATGAGCAGTTCTTC.

The rearrangement joins TRBV10-3 to TRBJ2-2; TRBD1 matches 10 bases. V shed 8 bases, J shed 7 bases, and the junction held 4 bases outside the gene matches. CDR1 and CDR2 from the germline V gene are ENHRY and SYGVKD. The CDR3 extends over 13 amino acids. The CDR3 nucleotides read TGTGCCATCGGGACAGGGGTTAACGGGGAGCTGTTTTTT. Translation: CAIGTGVNGELFF.

This chain uses TRBV7-2 with TRBJ1-3; 9 bases match TRBD1. The ends lost 4 bases at V and 4 bases at J; junction bases unmatched: 5. Germline CDR1 reads SGHTA; CDR2 reads FQGNSA. The CDR3 contains 15 residues. The CDR3 loop reads CASSSQGAIGNTIYF. CDR3 coding DNA: TGTGCCAGCAGCTCACAGGGGGCGATCGGAAACACCATATATTTT.

The chain employs TRBV29-1 and TRBJ2-2; 9 nucleotides agree with TRBD2. Losses at the gene ends were 7 bases for V and 3 bases for J; bases not matched to a gene: 6. There are 14 residues in the CDR3. The germline V gene has CDR1 SQVTM and CDR2 ANQGSEA. The CDR3 bases are TGCAGCGGCAAGAGCGGGGGGTACACCGGGGAGCTGTTTTTT. Its translation: CSGKSGGYTGELFF.

The genes are TRBV4-1 and TRBJ2-7; TRBD2 is a possible D gene (6 bases). With 1 base removed from V and 0 bases from J, the gap between germline ends came to 10 bases. Germline V gene lookup returns CDR1 MGHRA and CDR2 YSYEKL. The CDR3 runs to 15 residues. The CDR3 DNA reads as TGCGCCAGCAGCCAAGCGGGACTCAGCTCCTACGAGCAGTACTTC. It specifies CASSQAGLSSYEQYF.

The chain has TRBV20-1 and TRBJ2-3; 7 bases agree with TRBD1. Per germline, CDR1 DFQATT and CDR2 SNEGSKA (reference sequence). V was pared by 7 bases and J by 6 bases, with 4 bases of the junction left unmatched. This CDR3 is 11 amino acids long. The CDR3 reads CSVPQGDTQYF. The CDR3 DNA reads TGCAGTGTGCCACAGGGGGATACGCAGTATTTT.